The source of this TCR beta chain is a study of blood T cell repertoires in COVID-19. Study summary: Spain, Italy and the United States supplied samples that represented acute and convalescent COVID-19.

How the authors handled the data: For nucleated cells, counts were estimated from reference gene primer amplification. Sequencing used immunoSEQ multiplex PCR; TCRdb keeps in-frame clones, though not all of them. V, J and clone size were drawn from that table, and D and trimming were deduced from the DNA. The sample includes 440,000 or so clones, 70% to 90% of them seen just once. The CDR3 consists of 18 residues. V trimming: 2 bases; J trimming: 2 bases; junction bases outside the gene matches: 8. Germline values: CDR1 SGHVS, CDR2 FQNEAQ. Enrolled during active infection, Seattle patients were then followed longitudinally.

J is TRBJ2-6 and V is TRBV7-8; 8 bases match TRBD1. The sequence came from a woman between 35 and 50 years old with COVID-19, enrolled during active disease. Sequences were obtained from peripheral blood. The CDR3 bases are TGTGCCAGCAGCTTACGAGGACAGGGTCTAACTGGGGCCAACGTCCTGACTTTC. The encoded protein is CASSLRGQGLTGANVLTF.